This is a list of T cell receptor beta chains from one sample in a study of T cell responses to AZD1222 COVID-19 vaccine. Clones were read by immunoSEQ multiplex PCR, and TCRdb kept only the in-frame ones, dropping some. Of 120,000 or so clones listed, approximately 90% are singletons. Specimen: peripheral blood, collected on day 0 of AZD1222 vaccination. The receptors shown here come from an adult in good health. The CDR3 runs from the conserved cysteine through the conserved F or W. A D gene is named only where the DNA matches it firmly. Clone size is given for some rows only: seen once, a few or many times, or a class if the clone is expanded.

v_gene,abundance,d_gene,j_gene,CDR3aa,CDR3nt
TRBV19,NA,NA,TRBJ1-5,CASSIGGGQGSQPQHF,TGTGCCAGTAGTATAGGAGGGGGGCAGGGGAGCCAGCCCCAGCATTTT
TRBV12-5,NA,TRBD1,TRBJ2-1,CASGLDPTGGHNEQFF,TGTGCTAGTGGTTTGGACCCGACAGGGGGTCACAATGAGCAGTTCTTC
TRBV12-5,NA,NA,TRBJ2-1,CASGLDTGRRFF,TGTGCTAGTGGACTCGACACCGGACGTCGGTTCTTC
TRBV9,once,NA,TRBJ2-2,CASSAERGWTGELFF,TGTGCCAGCAGCGCTGAGAGGGGGTGGACCGGGGAGCTGTTTTTT
TRBV12-3/TRBV12-4,NA,NA,TRBJ1-2,CASSHDGGRGYTF,TGTGCCAGCAGTCACGATGGGGGGCGCGGCTACACCTTC
TRBV7-9,NA,TRBD2,TRBJ2-7,CASTLRTSGSYEQYF,TGTGCCAGCACCCTCAGGACTAGCGGGAGCTACGAGCAGTACTTC
TRBV6-5,NA,NA,TRBJ1-5,CASKRGRSNQPQHF,TGTGCCAGCAAAAGGGGAAGGAGCAATCAGCCCCAGCATTTT
TRBV6-5,NA,NA,TRBJ1-1,CASSYSLDPSWAKAFF,TGTGCCAGCAGTTACTCCTTAGACCCGTCGTGGGCGAAAGCTTTCTTT
TRBV5-5,NA,TRBD2,TRBJ2-1,CASRPSGRAYNEQFF,TGTGCCAGCAGGCCTAGCGGGAGGGCGTACAATGAGCAGTTCTTC
TRBV5-1,once,NA,TRBJ2-3,CASSPGPGGLDTQYF,TGCGCCAGCAGCCCGGGACCAGGGGGGCTGGATACGCAGTATTTT
TRBV30,NA,NA,TRBJ1-1,CAWRAQRNTEAFF,TGTGCCTGGCGAGCACAAAGGAACACTGAAGCTTTCTTT
TRBV7-3,NA,TRBD2,TRBJ2-3,CASSPTTSGRADTQYF,TGTGCCAGCAGCCCTACGACTAGCGGGAGGGCAGATACGCAGTATTTT
TRBV5-8,NA,NA,TRBJ2-6,CASSGRYSGANVLTF,TGTGCCAGCAGTGGACGGTACTCTGGGGCCAACGTCCTGACTTTC
TRBV27,NA,TRBD1,TRBJ2-7,CASSRDRHYEQYF,TGTGCCAGCAGCCGGGACAGACACTACGAGCAGTACTTC
TRBV2,NA,TRBD2,TRBJ2-7,CATGTSETYEQYF,TGTGCCACCGGGACTAGCGAAACCTACGAGCAGTACTTC